Below are 18 T cell receptor beta chains sequenced from a single sample in a study of beta chain features in type 1 diabetes. For these receptors, no antigen is known. The study, taken as a whole, reports: All four CD4+ subsets from Type 1 diabetes patients carried moderately but significantly shorter TCRB CDR3s.

Of the isolated RNA, all was reverse transcribed, and so the sequenced material was expressed TCRB transcripts. Clones were sequenced by immunoSEQ multiplex PCR, and TCRdb holds only the in-frame ones, with some missing. Of more than 300,000 clones in the sample, 8% to 10% were seen once. The sequencing input was central memory CD4+ T cells from blood. These receptors were taken from a man under 40 with type 1 diabetes.

This clone has ten or more counts. This chain connects TRBV2 to TRBJ2-6; D may be TRBD2 (6 bases). V was trimmed by 7 bases and J by 2 bases, leaving 9 bases between them. Germline-derived CDR1 and CDR2 are SNHLY and FYNNEI. The length of the CDR3 is 14 residues. CDR3 sequence (DNA): TGTGCCAGCACCTCGGGGGCTGGGGCCAACGTCCTGACTTTC. It translates to CASTSGAGANVLTF. The full variable domain, completed using reference TRBV2 and TRBJ2-6, is EPEVTQTPSHQVTQMGQEVILRCVPISNHLYFYWYRQILGQKVEFLVSFYNNEISEKSEIFDDQFSVERPDGSNFTLKIRSTKLEDSAMYFCASTSGAGANVLTFGAGSRLTVL.

The chain links TRBV27 to TRBJ2-7, with 7 bases that match TRBD2. The CDR3 sequence is 15 residues long. Germline loops: CDR1 MNHEY, CDR2 SMNVEV (reference sequence). The ends lost 6 bases at V and 2 bases at J; junction bases unmatched: 10. The DNA of the CDR3 is TGTGCCAGCAGCGCTCTAGCGGCTGGAACCTACGAGCAGTACTTC. It encodes CASSALAAGTYEQYF.

This rearrangement joins TRBV29-1 to TRBJ2-1, with 10 bases identical to TRBD2. With V trimmed by 6 bases and J by 6 bases, 5 bases remained unmatched. In germline, CDR1 is SQVTM, CDR2 ANQGSEA. This CDR3 comprises 13 residues. This chain's CDR3 is CSVSGRAGNEQFF. The CDR3 DNA is TGCAGCGTAAGCGGGAGGGCGGGCAATGAGCAGTTCTTC.

This clone was counted many times. The chain joins TRBV7-2 to TRBJ2-7; 9 bases are shared with TRBD1. Germline V gene data show CDR1 as SGHTA and CDR2 as FQGNSA. CDR3 size: 15 residues. The V and J ends lost 4 bases and 4 bases, in that order; junction bases with no gene match: 8. For the CDR3, the DNA is TGTGCCAGCAGCTCTAGGACAGGGGCAGAATACGAGCAGTACTTC. This encodes CASSSRTGAEYEQYF. The variable domain in full, with the rest retrieved from reference TRBV7-2 and TRBJ2-7, is GAGVSQSPSNKVTEKGKDVELRCDPISGHTALYWYRQSLGQGLEFLIYFQGNSAPDKSGLPSDRFSAERTGGSVSTLTIQRTQQEDSAVYLCASSSRTGAEYEQYFGPGTRLTVT.

There are a few counts of this clone. This sequence joins TRBV5-4 and TRBJ2-1; possible D gene TRBD1, 6 bases. Trimming stripped 5 bases from V and 5 bases from J, with 17 bases between. The length of the CDR3 is 15 residues. CDR1 is SGHNT and CDR2 is YYREEE in the germline V gene (reference sequence). The CDR3 sequence is CASRKDSSPDNEQFF. In DNA form, the CDR3 reads TGTGCCAGCAGGAAGGACAGTTCCCCGGACAATGAGCAGTTCTTC.

This chain connects TRBV30 to TRBJ2-5; D uncertain. CDR1 GTSNPN and CDR2 SVGIG come from the germline V gene (reference sequence). The CDR3 extends over 12 amino acids. V was trimmed by 0 bases and J by 1 base, leaving 3 bases between them. The CDR3: CAWSVLQETQYF. DNA of the CDR3: TGTGCCTGGAGTGTCCTCCAAGAGACCCAGTACTTC.

This clone was seen a few times. The chain combines TRBV28 with TRBJ1-4, with D possibly being TRBD1 (5 bases). V was shortened by 11 bases and J by 10 bases, with 20 bases between the two germline ends. The CDR3 runs 13 residues. CDR1 and CDR2 (germline): MDHEN, SYDVKM. The CDR3 DNA is TGTGCCGCCTTCGGGACCGACCCGGGAAAACTGTTTTTT. Translated: CAAFGTDPGKLFF. Full variable domain (missing parts from reference TRBV28 and TRBJ1-4): DVKVTQSSRYLVKRTGEKVFLECVQDMDHENMFWYRQDPGLGLRLIYFSYDVKMKEKGDIPEGYSVSREKKERFSLILESASTNQTSMYLCAAFGTDPGKLFFGSGTQLSVL.

The chain joins TRBV10-3 to TRBJ1-4; possible D gene TRBD1, 5 bases. CDR1 is ENHRY, CDR2 SYGVKD, per germline. The CDR3 loop spans 17 amino acids. V dropped 10 bases and J dropped 4 bases, with 25 bases sitting between them. CDR3 protein: CASSRGTRRAINEKLFF. DNA of the CDR3: TGTGCCAGCAGCAGAGGGACCCGAAGAGCGATTAATGAAAAACTGTTTTTT.

This clone was counted only a few times. J is TRBJ2-4 and V is TRBV7-2, with TRBD2 matching over 10 bases. J lost 2 bases, V lost 6 bases, and 4 bases had no gene match. CDR3 length equals 15 residues. Germline lookup yields CDR1 SGHTA and CDR2 FQGNSA. This CDR3 reads CASRSGLAPKNIQYF. DNA for the CDR3: TGTGCCAGCAGATCGGGACTAGCGCCCAAAAACATTCAGTACTTC.

The rearrangement uses TRBV5-6 and TRBJ2-7; the D call may be TRBD1 or TRBD2 (5 bases each). Trimming stripped 1 base from V and 2 bases from J, with 10 bases between. Germline CDR1 and CDR2: SGHDT and YYEEEE. This CDR3 spans 14 amino acids. The CDR3 nucleotides read TGTGCCAGCAGCTTGCAGGGAGTCCCCTACGAGCAGTACTTC. Amino acids: CASSLQGVPYEQYF. The variable domain in full, completed from reference TRBV5-6 and TRBJ2-7, reads DAGVTQSPTHLIKTRGQQVTLRCSPKSGHDTVSWYQQALGQGPQFIFQYYEEEERQRGNFPDRFSGHQFPNYSSELNVNALLLGDSALYLCASSLQGVPYEQYFGPGTRLTVT.

This chain links TRBV6-1 with TRBJ2-1; 9 bases agree with TRBD2. The V gene's germline CDR1 is MNHNS and CDR2 SASEGT. The V and J ends lost 3 bases and 6 bases, in that order; junction bases with no gene match: 3. The CDR3 loop spans 14 amino acids. DNA of the CDR3: TGTGCCAGCAGTGAGGGACTAGCAGGCAATGAGCAGTTCTTC. Protein sequence: CASSEGLAGNEQFF.

This clone occurred a few times. This chain connects TRBV7-2 to TRBJ2-5, with D possibly being TRBD1 (5 bases). There are 15 residues in the CDR3. Germline-derived CDR1 and CDR2 are SGHTA and FQGNSA. Trimming pared 5 bases from V and 2 bases from J, leaving 15 bases between. In DNA, the CDR3 is TGTGCCAGCAGCGGATCCGCGACAGCACAAGAGACCCAGTACTTC. Encoded protein: CASSGSATAQETQYF.

This clone was seen only a few times. The chain employs TRBV28 and TRBJ2-2; D gene uncertain. Trimming removed 8 bases at V and 3 bases at J, with 10 bases between. The germline V gene has CDR1 MDHEN and CDR2 SYDVKM. CDR3 length equals 13 residues. The CDR3 spells CASRWRDTGELFF. The DNA for the CDR3 is TGTGCCAGCCGATGGAGAGACACCGGGGAGCTGTTTTTT.

This clone was recorded at least ten times. The V gene is TRBV5-6, the J gene TRBJ2-7; the D is unclear. This CDR3 region has 14 residues. V was cut by 6 bases and J by 7 bases, with 20 bases left in between. The V gene's germline CDR1 is SGHDT and CDR2 YYEEEE. This chain's CDR3 is CASTPSGAGLEQYF. CDR3 bases: TGTGCCAGCACCCCCTCTGGAGCTGGGTTGGAGCAGTACTTC.

About this clone itself: One base away lies a much larger clone, so this may be a sequencing read error. The V gene is TRBV6-4, the J gene TRBJ2-7; D is unresolved. Trimming took 6 bases from V and 0 from J, leaving 3 bases between them. The CDR3 has 11 residues. CDR1 MRHNA and CDR2 SNTAGT come from the germline V gene. CDR3 in amino acids: CASSRSYEQYF. The CDR3 DNA follows: TGTGCCAGCAGCCGCTCCTACGAGCAGTACTTC.

The rearrangement joins TRBV29-1 to TRBJ2-1; TRBD1 matches 10 bases. From germline, CDR1 is SQVTM and CDR2 ANQGSEA. V trimming: 6 bases; J trimming: 0 bases; junction bases outside the gene matches: 5. The CDR3 consists of 15 residues. The CDR3 region is CSVATGGGSYNEQFF. The DNA of the CDR3 is TGCAGCGTCGCGACAGGGGGCGGCTCCTACAATGAGCAGTTCTTC.

The rearrangement uses TRBV6-5 and TRBJ2-4, with TRBD1 matching 7 bases. The CDR3 extends over 16 amino acids. Germline values: CDR1 MNHEY, CDR2 SVGAGI. V was clipped by 0 bases and J by 1 base; unmatched bases: 3. CDR3 bases: TGTGCCAGCAGTTACTCCCAGGGGGTGGCCAAAAACATTCAGTACTTC. Translating gives CASSYSQGVAKNIQYF.

This clone was observed a handful of times. The rearrangement links TRBV4-1 to TRBJ1-5, with TRBD1 matching over 9 bases. Trimming removed 0 bases from V and 7 bases from J; junction bases left unmatched: 4. The length of the CDR3 is 15 residues. Per germline, CDR1 MGHRA and CDR2 YSYEKL. CDR3 sequence: CASSQEGQGQQPQHF. Here the CDR3 DNA reads TGCGCCAGCAGCCAAGAGGGACAGGGTCAACAGCCCCAGCATTTT.